The present entry profiles one T cell receptor beta chain with its context. Its antigen is as yet unknown. This record belongs to a study of identical twins. TCRdb re-derived calls from the 5' RACE reads in MiXCR, one entry per CDR3 protein. The sample includes some 560,000 distinct CDR3 sequences, around 9.6% of them seen just once. Findings and limits, study-wide: Out-of-frame alpha sequences common to twins were enriched for low generation probability. Instead of following the same donors, the conclusions were based on cross-sectional statistical analysis. Within monozygotic twins, out-of-frame TCR alpha sharing was underestimated by the models.

Germline assignment: CDR1 SGHRS and CDR2 YFSETQ. The CDR3 has 18 amino acids. J lost 6 bases, V lost 4 bases, and 16 bases had no gene match. The sample also formed part of further work on yellow fever vaccine responses in identical twins.

The receptor was isolated from a woman aged 18-35 years in good health. Sequenced: PBMCs. This chain joins TRBV5-1 and TRBJ2-5, with 12 nucleotides matching TRBD1. CDR3 DNA: TGCGCCAGCAGCCTGCCGGGACAGGGGGCACCGTTCGCCAAGACCCAGTACTTC. Protein sequence: CASSLPGQGAPFAKTQYF.